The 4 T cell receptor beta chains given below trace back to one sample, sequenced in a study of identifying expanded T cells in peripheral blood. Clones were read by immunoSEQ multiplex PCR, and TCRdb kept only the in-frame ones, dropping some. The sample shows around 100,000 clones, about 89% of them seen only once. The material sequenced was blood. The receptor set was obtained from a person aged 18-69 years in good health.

The CDR3 loop reads CASSLYDRGNTEAFF. The CDR3 DNA reads TGCGCCAGCAGCCTTTACGACAGGGGGAACACTGAAGCTTTCTTT. This chain uses TRBV4-1 with TRBJ1-1, with 8 positions matching TRBD1. CDR3 length: 15 residues. CDR1 and CDR2 from the germline V gene are MGHRA and YSYEKL. With V trimmed by 4 bases and J by 1 base, 5 bases remained unmatched.

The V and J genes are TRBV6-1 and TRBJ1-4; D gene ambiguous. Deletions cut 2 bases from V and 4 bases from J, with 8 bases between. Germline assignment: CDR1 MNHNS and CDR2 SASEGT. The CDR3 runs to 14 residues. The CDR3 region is CASSESWGNEKLFF. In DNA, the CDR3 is TGTGCCAGCAGTGAATCTTGGGGTAATGAAAAACTGTTTTTT.

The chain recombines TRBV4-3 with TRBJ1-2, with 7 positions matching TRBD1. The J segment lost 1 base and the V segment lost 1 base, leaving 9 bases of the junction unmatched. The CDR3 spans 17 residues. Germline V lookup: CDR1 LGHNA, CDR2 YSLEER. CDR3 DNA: TGCGCCAGCAGCCAAGCACTAGGCAGGGGGTTTAACTATGGCTACACCTTC. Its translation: CASSQALGRGFNYGYTF.

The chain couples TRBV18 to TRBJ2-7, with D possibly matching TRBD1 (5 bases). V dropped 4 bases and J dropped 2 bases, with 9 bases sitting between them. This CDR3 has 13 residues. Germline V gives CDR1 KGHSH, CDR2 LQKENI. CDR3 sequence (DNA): TGTGCCAGCTCACTAGACAGTGCCTACGAGCAGTACTTC. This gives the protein CASSLDSAYEQYF.